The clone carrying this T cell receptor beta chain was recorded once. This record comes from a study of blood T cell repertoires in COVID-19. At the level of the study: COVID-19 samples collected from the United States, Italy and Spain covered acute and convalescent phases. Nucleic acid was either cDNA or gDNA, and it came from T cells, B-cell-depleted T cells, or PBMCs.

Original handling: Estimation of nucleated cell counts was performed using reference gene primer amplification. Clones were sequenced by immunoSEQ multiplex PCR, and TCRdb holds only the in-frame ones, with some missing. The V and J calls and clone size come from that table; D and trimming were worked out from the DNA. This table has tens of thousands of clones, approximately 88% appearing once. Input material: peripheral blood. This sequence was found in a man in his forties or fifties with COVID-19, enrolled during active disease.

For the CDR3, the DNA is TGTGCCAGCAGCCCCCGCGGATATGATGGCTACACCTTC. Translation: CASSPRGYDGYTF. This chain links TRBV9 with TRBJ1-2; unclear D gene. Trimming cost V 4 bases and J 6 bases, with 13 bases left between them. Per germline, CDR1 SGDLS and CDR2 YYNGEE. The CDR3 has 13 residues. Full variable domain (outside the CDR3, taken from reference TRBV9 and TRBJ1-2): DSGVTQTPKHLITATGQRVTLRCSPRSGDLSVYWYQQSLDQGLQFLIQYYNGEERAKGNILERFSAQQFPDLHSELNLSSLELGDSALYFCASSPRGYDGYTFGSGTRLTVV.